Listed here are 2 T cell receptor beta chains from one sample, sequenced in a study of vaccination effects on CD4 cells after COVID-19. No antigen has been assigned to these receptors. Viral peptide pools were used in the ViraFEST assay to expand antigen-specific CD4+ T cells, and sequencing came afterward. The culture ran for approximately 11 days before CD4+ T cells were isolated. Sequenced by immunoSEQ multiplex PCR; TCRdb stores in-frame clones only, minus some. The data contain tens of thousands of clones, roughly 80% of them singletons. Sequences were derived from CD4+ T cells from PBMCs cultured with HCoV-229E spike peptides, sampled before COVID-19 vaccination. Receptor source: a human donor who received a COVID-19 vaccine.

J is TRBJ2-7 and V is TRBV6-1; D uncertain. This CDR3 contains 11 residues. The V and J ends lost 2 bases and 9 bases respectively, with 8 bases between them. Germline loops: CDR1 MNHNS, CDR2 SASEGT. The CDR3 region is CASSEYRRQYV. CDR3 in DNA: TGTGCCAGCAGTGAATATCGGCGGCAGTACGTC.

This clone was counted once. V gene TRBV19 combines with J gene TRBJ1-4; D is ambiguous. The ends were cut back, 2 bases at V and 3 bases at J, with 10 bases in the middle. The germline V gene has CDR1 LNHDA and CDR2 SQIVND (reference sequence). The CDR3 has 15 residues. CDR3 in amino acids: CASSIRASPNEKLFF. The CDR3 nucleotides are TGTGCCAGTAGTATACGCGCAAGTCCTAATGAAAAACTGTTTTTT.